These 8 T cell receptor beta chains were all obtained from the same sample, sequenced in a study of cytomegalovirus exposure and HLA in healthy donors. Both 60 Vbeta primers and 13 Jbeta primers went into the PCR. The assay was immunoSEQ multiplex PCR, and TCRdb's table has in-frame clones only and misses some. The sample lists 60,000 to 80,000 clones; under 80% were seen once. The sample taken for sequencing was PBMCs. These receptors all come from a woman under 40 in good health and CMV-seronegative.

This clone was seen only a few times. The rearrangement joins TRBV6-5 to TRBJ2-4, with TRBD1 identical over 7 bases. CDR1 MNHEY and CDR2 SVGAGI come from the germline V gene. V trimming: 8 bases; J trimming: 0 bases; junction bases outside the gene matches: 7. CDR3 length equals 15 residues. The CDR3 DNA reads TGTGCCAGCCGTAGGGGGCTTGGAGCCAAAAACATTCAGTACTTC. Its translation is CASRRGLGAKNIQYF.

The V and J genes are TRBV7-6 and TRBJ2-1, with TRBD2 identical over 13 bases. The junction had 11 bases not matched to a gene; V was cut back by 6 bases and J by 6 bases. CDR1 is SGHVS and CDR2 is FNYEAQ in the germline V gene. This CDR3 contains 17 residues. The CDR3 spells CASRRGSGTSGTNEQFF. CDR3 DNA: TGTGCCAGCAGAAGAGGGAGTGGGACTAGCGGGACCAATGAGCAGTTCTTC. The variable domain in full, completed from reference TRBV7-6 and TRBJ2-1, reads GAGVSQSPRYKVTKRGQDVALRCDPISGHVSLYWYRQALGQGPEFLTYFNYEAQQDKSGLPNDRFSAERPEGSISTLTIQRTEQRDSAMYRCASRRGSGTSGTNEQFFGPGTRLTVL.

This chain connects TRBV5-8 to TRBJ2-6; 7 bases map to TRBD1. The CDR3 consists of 17 residues. V shed 0 bases, J shed 2 bases, and the junction held 5 bases outside the gene matches. Germline V gene sequence: CDR1 SGHTS, CDR2 YDEGEE. The CDR3 DNA reads as TGTGCCAGCAGCTTGGCCGGGACAGCCCCTGGGGCCAACGTCCTGACTTTC. The encoded protein is CASSLAGTAPGANVLTF.

The chain links TRBV13 to TRBJ2-1; 10 nucleotides line up with TRBD2. V was pared by 3 bases and J by 9 bases, with 8 bases of the junction left unmatched. This CDR3 contains 15 residues. The germline V gene has CDR1 PRHDT and CDR2 FYEKMQ (reference sequence). The CDR3 region is CASSFASGRAREQFF. The CDR3 DNA sequence: TGTGCCAGCAGCTTCGCGAGCGGGAGGGCCCGTGAGCAGTTCTTC.

The CDR3 loop is CASSNTSEGEQYV. For the CDR3, the DNA is TGTGCCAGCAGCAACACTAGCGAGGGCGAGCAGTACGTC. This chain joins TRBV21-1 and TRBJ2-7; TRBD2 is taken as the D call from the table, unchecked against the DNA. TRBV21-1 is a pseudogene locus. The CDR3 has 13 amino acids.

The V and J genes are TRBV10-1 and TRBJ2-7, with TRBD1 matching 7 bases. The CDR3 contains 14 residues. V shed 6 bases, J shed 0 bases, and the junction held 5 bases outside the gene matches. The germline V gene has CDR1 WNHNN and CDR2 SYGVQD (reference sequence). The CDR3 loop reads CASRLGQSSYEQYV. The CDR3 region has the DNA TGCGCCAGCAGATTGGGACAGAGCTCCTACGAGCAGTACGTC.

V is TRBV18 and J is TRBJ2-7, with TRBD1 identical over 10 bases. With V trimmed by 3 bases and J by 7 bases, 6 bases remained unmatched. There are 14 residues in the CDR3. Germline V gene sequence: CDR1 KGHSH, CDR2 LQKENI. The DNA for the CDR3 is TGTGCCAGCTCACCCGGGACAGGGGTGGAAGAGCAGTACGTC. Residues: CASSPGTGVEEQYV.

The V gene is TRBV6-1, the J gene TRBJ2-7; tentatively, D is TRBD1 (6 bases). The V gene's germline CDR1 is MNHNS and CDR2 SASEGT. The CDR3 consists of 14 residues. The V gene lost 4 bases and the J gene lost 2 bases, with 12 bases spanning the gap. CDR3 DNA: TGTGCCAGCAGTGCACAGGGAGAGACCTACGAGCAGTACTTC. Its translation is CASSAQGETYEQYF.